This T cell receptor (beta chain) emerged from a study of blood T cells in healthy people across ages. Study-level points and caveats: The long-lived group displayed more naive CD4+ cells, plus higher diversity, than the aged donors did.

With a J-beta primer mix and a sample-barcoded 5' primer, a second PCR ran roughly 6 to 11 cycles. TCRdb recomputed calls from the 5' RACE reads with MiXCR, one row per CDR3 protein. This table holds hundreds of thousands of distinct CDR3 sequences, roughly 44% found once. A note on this clonotype: Antigen specificity is unknown.

V lost 2 bases and J lost 6, with 8 bases in between. The V gene's germline CDR1 is SGHTA and CDR2 FQGNSA. The CDR3 spans 13 residues. The chain has TRBV7-2 and TRBJ2-4; D not resolved. The TCR was taken from a man between 60 and 70 years old in good health. The sequenced sample was blood. The CDR3 DNA reads TGTGCCAGCAGCTTAAGTAGCAGAAACATTCAGTACTTC. Protein: CASSLSSRNIQYF.